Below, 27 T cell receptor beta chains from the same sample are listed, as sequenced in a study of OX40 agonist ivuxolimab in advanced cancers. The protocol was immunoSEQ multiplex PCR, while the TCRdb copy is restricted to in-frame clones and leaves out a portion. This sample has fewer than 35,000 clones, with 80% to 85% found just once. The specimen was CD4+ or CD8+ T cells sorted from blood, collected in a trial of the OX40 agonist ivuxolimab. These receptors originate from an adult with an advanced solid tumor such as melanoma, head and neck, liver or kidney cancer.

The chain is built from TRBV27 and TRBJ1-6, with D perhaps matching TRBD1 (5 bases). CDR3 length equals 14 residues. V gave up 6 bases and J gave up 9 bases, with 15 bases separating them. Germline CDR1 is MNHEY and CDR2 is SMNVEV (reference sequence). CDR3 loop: CASSPGEGISPLHF. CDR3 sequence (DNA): TGTGCCAGCAGCCCAGGTGAGGGGATTTCACCCCTCCACTTT.

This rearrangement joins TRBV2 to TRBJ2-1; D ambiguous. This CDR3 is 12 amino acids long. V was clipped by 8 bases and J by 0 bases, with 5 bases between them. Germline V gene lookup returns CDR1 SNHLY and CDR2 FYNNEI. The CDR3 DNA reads TGTGCCAGCGGTATCTCCTACAATGAGCAGTTCTTC. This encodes CASGISYNEQFF.

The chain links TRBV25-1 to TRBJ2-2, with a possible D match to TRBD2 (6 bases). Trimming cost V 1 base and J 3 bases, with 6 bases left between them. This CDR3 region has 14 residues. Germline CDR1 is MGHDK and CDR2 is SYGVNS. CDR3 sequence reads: CASSEWRDTGELFF. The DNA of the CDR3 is TGTGCCAGCAGTGAATGGAGGGACACCGGGGAGCTGTTTTTT.

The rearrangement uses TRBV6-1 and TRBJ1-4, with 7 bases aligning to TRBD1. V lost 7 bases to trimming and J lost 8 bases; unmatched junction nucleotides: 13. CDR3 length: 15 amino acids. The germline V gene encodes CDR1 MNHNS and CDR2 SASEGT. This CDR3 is CASINTGAIGEKLFF. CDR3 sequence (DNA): TGTGCCAGCATCAACACAGGGGCTATAGGGGAAAAACTGTTTTTT.

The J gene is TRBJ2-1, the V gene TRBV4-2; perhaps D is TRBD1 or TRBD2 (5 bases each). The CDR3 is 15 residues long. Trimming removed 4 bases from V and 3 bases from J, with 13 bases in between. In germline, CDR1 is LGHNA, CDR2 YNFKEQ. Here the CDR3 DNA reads TGTGCCAGCAGCCCCCTGGGGGTGTTCTACAATGAGCAGTTCTTC. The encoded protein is CASSPLGVFYNEQFF.

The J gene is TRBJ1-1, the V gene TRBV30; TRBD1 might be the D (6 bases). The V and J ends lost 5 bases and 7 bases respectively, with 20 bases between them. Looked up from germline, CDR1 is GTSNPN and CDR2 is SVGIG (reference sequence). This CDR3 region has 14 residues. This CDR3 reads CAWGGQGNRVEAFF. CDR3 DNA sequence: TGTGCCTGGGGGGGCCAGGGGAATAGAGTTGAAGCTTTCTTT.

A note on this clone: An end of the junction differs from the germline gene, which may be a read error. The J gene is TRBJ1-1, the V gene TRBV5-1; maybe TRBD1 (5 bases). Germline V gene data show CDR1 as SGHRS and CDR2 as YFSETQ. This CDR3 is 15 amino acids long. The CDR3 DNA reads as TGTGCCAGCAGCTTGGGAAGGCAGGGGAACACTGAAGCTTTCTTT. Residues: CASSLGRQGNTEAFF.

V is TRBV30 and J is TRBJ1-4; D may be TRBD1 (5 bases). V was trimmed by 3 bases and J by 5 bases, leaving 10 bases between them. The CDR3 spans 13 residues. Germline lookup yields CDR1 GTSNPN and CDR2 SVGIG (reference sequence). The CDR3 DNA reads TGTGCCTGGAGGTTCGGGGGGAATGAAAAACTGTTTTTT. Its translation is CAWRFGGNEKLFF.

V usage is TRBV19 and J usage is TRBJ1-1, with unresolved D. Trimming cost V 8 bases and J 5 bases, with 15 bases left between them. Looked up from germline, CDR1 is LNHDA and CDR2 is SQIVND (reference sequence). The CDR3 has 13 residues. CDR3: CASVRDGWTEAFF. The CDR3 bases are TGTGCCAGTGTTAGGGATGGATGGACTGAAGCTTTCTTT. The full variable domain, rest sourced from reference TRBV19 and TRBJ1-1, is DGGITQSPKYLFRKEGQNVTLSCEQNLNHDAMYWYRQDPGQGLRLIYYSQIVNDFQKGDIAEGYSVSREKKESFPLTVTSAQKNPTAFYLCASVRDGWTEAFFGQGTRLTVV.

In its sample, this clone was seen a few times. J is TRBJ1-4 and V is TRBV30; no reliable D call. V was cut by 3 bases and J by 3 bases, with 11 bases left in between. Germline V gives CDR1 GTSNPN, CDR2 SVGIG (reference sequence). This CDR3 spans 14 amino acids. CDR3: CAWRRARSNEKLFF. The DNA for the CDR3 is TGTGCCTGGAGACGAGCGAGATCTAATGAAAAACTGTTTTTT.

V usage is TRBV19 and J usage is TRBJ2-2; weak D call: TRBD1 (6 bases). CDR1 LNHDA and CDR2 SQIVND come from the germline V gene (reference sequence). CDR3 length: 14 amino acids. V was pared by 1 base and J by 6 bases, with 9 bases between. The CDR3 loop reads CASSIGTGPGELFF. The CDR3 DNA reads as TGTGCCAGTAGTATAGGTACAGGGCCCGGGGAGCTGTTTTTT.

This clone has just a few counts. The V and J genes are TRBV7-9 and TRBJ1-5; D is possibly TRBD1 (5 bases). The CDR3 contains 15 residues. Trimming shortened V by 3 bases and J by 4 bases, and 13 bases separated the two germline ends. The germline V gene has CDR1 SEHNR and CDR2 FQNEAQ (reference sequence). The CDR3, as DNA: TGTGCCAGCAGCTTCGACAGCGAGGGTAATCAGCCCCAGCATTTT. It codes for CASSFDSEGNQPQHF.

CDR3: CASKIWTRDNEQFF. The CDR3 DNA is TGTGCCAGCAAAATTTGGACTAGGGATAATGAGCAGTTCTTC. The gene calls are TRBV2 and TRBJ2-1; TRBD2 aligns across 7 bases. The CDR3 spans 14 residues. Germline V lookup: CDR1 SNHLY, CDR2 FYNNEI. J gave up 7 bases and V 7 bases, and 10 bases lay outside the gene matches.

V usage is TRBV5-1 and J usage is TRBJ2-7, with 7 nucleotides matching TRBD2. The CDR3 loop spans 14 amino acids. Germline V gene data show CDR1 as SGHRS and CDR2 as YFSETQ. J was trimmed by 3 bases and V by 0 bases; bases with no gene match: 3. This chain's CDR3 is CASSLGLASYEQYF. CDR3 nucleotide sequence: TGCGCCAGCAGCTTGGGACTAGCTAGCTACGAGCAGTACTTC.

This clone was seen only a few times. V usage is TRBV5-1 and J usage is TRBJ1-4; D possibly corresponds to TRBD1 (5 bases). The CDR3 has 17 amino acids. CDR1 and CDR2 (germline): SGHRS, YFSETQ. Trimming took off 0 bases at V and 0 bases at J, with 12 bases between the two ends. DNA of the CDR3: TGCGCCAGCAGCTTGGTAGGAGGGGTGCCAACTAATGAAAAACTGTTTTTT. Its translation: CASSLVGGVPTNEKLFF. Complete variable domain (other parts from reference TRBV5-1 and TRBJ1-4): KAGVTQTPRYLIKTRGQQVTLSCSPISGHRSVSWYQQTPGQGLQFLFEYFSETQRNKGNFPGRFSGRQFSNSRSEMNVSTLELGDSALYLCASSLVGGVPTNEKLFFGSGTQLSVL.

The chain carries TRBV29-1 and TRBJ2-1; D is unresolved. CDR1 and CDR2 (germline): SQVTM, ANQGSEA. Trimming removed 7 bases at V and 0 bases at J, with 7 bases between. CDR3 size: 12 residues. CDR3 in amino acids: CSGSSSYNEQFF. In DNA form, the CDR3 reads TGCAGCGGATCGAGCTCCTACAATGAGCAGTTCTTC.

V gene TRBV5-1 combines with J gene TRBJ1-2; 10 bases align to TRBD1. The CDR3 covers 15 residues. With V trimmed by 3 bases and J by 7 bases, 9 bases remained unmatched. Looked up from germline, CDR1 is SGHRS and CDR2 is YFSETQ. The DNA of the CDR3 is TGCGCCAGCAGCTCCGGAAACCGGGACAGGGGTGGCTACACCTTC. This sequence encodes CASSSGNRDRGGYTF.

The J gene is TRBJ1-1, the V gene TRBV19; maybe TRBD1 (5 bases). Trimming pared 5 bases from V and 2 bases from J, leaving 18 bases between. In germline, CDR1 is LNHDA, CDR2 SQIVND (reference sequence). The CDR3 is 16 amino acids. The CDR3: CASSLGVWALNTEAFF. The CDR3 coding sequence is TGTGCCAGTAGTTTAGGGGTTTGGGCCCTAAACACTGAAGCTTTCTTT.

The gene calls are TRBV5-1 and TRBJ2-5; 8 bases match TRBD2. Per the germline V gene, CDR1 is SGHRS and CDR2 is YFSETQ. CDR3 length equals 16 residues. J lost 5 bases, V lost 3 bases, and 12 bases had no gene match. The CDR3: CASSCGTGGGRETQYF. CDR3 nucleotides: TGCGCCAGCAGCTGCGGTACGGGGGGGGGCCGGGAGACCCAGTACTTC.

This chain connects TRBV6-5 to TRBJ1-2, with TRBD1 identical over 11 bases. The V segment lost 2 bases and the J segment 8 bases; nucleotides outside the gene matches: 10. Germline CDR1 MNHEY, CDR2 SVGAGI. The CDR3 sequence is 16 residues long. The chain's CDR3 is CASSYAGDRGIRGYTF. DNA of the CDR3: TGTGCCAGCAGTTACGCGGGGGACAGGGGGATTCGAGGCTACACCTTC.

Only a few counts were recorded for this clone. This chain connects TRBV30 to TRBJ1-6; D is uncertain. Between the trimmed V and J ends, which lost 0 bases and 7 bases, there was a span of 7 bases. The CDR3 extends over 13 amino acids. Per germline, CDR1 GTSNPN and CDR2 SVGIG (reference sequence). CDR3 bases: TGTGCCTGGAGTGTAATGGGCAATTCACCCCTCCACTTT. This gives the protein CAWSVMGNSPLHF.

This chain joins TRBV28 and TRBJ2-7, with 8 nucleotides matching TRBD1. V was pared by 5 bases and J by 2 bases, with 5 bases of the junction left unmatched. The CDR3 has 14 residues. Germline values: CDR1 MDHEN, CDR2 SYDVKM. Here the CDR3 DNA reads TGTGCCAGCAGTACCAGGGGGCCCGCCTACGAGCAGTACTTC. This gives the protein CASSTRGPAYEQYF. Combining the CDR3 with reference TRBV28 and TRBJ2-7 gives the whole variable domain DVKVTQSSRYLVKRTGEKVFLECVQDMDHENMFWYRQDPGLGLRLIYFSYDVKMKEKGDIPEGYSVSREKKERFSLILESASTNQTSMYLCASSTRGPAYEQYFGPGTRLTVT.

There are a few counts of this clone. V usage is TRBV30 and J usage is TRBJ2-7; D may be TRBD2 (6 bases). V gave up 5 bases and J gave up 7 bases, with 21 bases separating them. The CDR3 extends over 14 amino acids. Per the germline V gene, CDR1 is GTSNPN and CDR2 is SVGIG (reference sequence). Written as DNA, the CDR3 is TGTGCCTGGGATCCGGGACTGTTAGTGGAGGAGCAGTACTTC. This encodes CAWDPGLLVEEQYF.

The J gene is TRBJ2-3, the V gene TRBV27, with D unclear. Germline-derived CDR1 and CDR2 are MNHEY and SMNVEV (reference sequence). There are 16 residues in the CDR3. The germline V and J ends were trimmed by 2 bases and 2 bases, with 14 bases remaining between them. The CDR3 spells CASSLRPSAFTDTQYF. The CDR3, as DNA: TGTGCCAGCAGTTTAAGGCCTTCCGCCTTCACAGATACGCAGTATTTT.

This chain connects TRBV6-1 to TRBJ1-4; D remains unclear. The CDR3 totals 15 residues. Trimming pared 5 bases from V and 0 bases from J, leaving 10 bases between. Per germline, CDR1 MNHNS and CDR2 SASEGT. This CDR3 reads CASSTMAATNEKLFF. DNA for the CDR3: TGTGCCAGCAGTACGATGGCAGCAACTAATGAAAAACTGTTTTTT.

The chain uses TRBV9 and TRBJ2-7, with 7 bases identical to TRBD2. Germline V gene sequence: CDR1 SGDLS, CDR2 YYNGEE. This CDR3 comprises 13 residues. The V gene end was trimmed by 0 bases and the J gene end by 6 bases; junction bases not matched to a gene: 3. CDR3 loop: CASSVGWGGEQYF. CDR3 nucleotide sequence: TGTGCCAGCAGCGTAGGATGGGGGGGCGAGCAGTACTTC.

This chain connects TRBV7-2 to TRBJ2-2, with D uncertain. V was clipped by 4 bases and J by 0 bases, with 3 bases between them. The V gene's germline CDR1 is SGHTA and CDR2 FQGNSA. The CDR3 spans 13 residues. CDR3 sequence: CASSSANTGELFF. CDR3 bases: TGTGCCAGCAGCTCCGCGAACACCGGGGAGCTGTTTTTT.